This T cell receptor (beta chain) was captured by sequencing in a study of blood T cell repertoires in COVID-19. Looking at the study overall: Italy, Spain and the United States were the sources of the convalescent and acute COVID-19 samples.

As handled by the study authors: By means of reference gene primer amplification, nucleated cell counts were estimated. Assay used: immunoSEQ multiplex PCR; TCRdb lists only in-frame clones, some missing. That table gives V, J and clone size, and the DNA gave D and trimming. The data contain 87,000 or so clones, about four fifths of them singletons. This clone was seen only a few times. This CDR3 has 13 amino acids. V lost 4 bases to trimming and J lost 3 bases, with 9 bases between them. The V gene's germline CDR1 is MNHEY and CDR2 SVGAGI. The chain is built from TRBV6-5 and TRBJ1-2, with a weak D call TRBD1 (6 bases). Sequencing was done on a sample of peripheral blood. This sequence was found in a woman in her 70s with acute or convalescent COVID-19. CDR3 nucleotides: TGTGCCAGCAGTTTCAGGGGACACTATGGCTACACCTTC. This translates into CASSFRGHYGYTF.